This T cell receptor beta chain was sequenced in a study of memory CD4+ T cells and cytomegalovirus serostatus. Background on the study: Healthy Belgian adult donors included roughly nine CMV-positive and 24 CMV-negative people.

Trimming cost V 4 bases and J 2 bases, with 6 bases left between them. The germline V gene has CDR1 MDHEN and CDR2 SYDVKM. The CDR3 length is 13 residues. Study-level points and caveats: About 40% of the roughly 160 known CMV-associated TCRbeta sequences appeared in CD4+ memory.

Comment on this clone: Its antigen remains unidentified.

The sort gate was single viable CD3+CD4+CD8-CD45RO+ cells for memory CD4+ T cells. In the original workflow: Out-of-frame sequences were removed, leaving a few million distinct TCRbeta sequences. Clones were read by immunoSEQ multiplex PCR, and TCRdb kept only the in-frame ones, dropping some. From that table come the V and J calls and clone size; the DNA was used to work out D and trimming. Here the sample spans 70,000 to 95,000 clones, around 80% being singletons. The chain carries TRBV28 and TRBJ1-3; D uncertain. The sample comprised memory CD4+ T cells from blood. The receptor was derived from an adult in good health and CMV-seronegative. The CDR3 region has the DNA TGTGCCAGCAGTTCGCCCCCTGGAAACACCATATATTTT. Its protein is CASSSPPGNTIYF.